This TCR beta chain was found in a study of Graves' ophthalmopathy and Graves' hyperthyroidism. The sample holds a few counts of this clonotype. Germline V lookup: CDR1 SGHDT, CDR2 YYEEEE. The CDR3 extends over 15 amino acids. With V trimmed by 0 bases and J by 6 bases, 4 bases remained unmatched. Amplification from RNA transcripts yielded the TCR beta CDR3 regions. Second-round multiplex PCR came after a first-round RT-PCR that employed HTBI primers. Each CDR3 protein is one row after TCRdb ran MiXCR on the multiplex PCR reads. The sample holds 500,000 to 700,000 distinct CDR3 sequences, roughly 20% seen once.

The chain couples TRBV5-6 to TRBJ2-2, with TRBD1 identical over 8 bases. Sample: peripheral blood. This TCR was sampled from a woman aged 18-29 years with stable Graves' hyperthyroidism. Some clones in this sample may be carry-over from other donors' samples. CDR3 amino acids: CASSLDDRGAGELFF. CDR3 DNA: TGTGCCAGCAGCTTGGATGACAGGGGCGCCGGGGAGCTGTTTTTT.